This T cell receptor (beta chain) was sequenced for a study of T cell repertoires in cytomegalovirus infection. Turning to the study itself: Recently identified HLA-C-restricted CMV epitopes were among the peptides used. Carrying CMV and the relevant HLA type showed in public TCR beta signatures.

TCRdb redid the calling of the reads with MiXCR, one entry per CDR3 protein. The repertoire consists of about half a million distinct CDR3 sequences, with around 30% occurring once and the leading ten covering about a sixth. Findings and caveats of the study: The ex vivo response was dominated by HLA-C-restricted CMV-specific TCR beta clonotypes.

In the case of this clonotype: What it binds is not known.

V was pared by 10 bases and J by 1 base, with 20 bases between. Germline V gene data show CDR1 as WSHSY and CDR2 as SAAADI. The length of the CDR3 is 16 residues. This TCR was recovered from a human donor in good health (CMV status not recorded). Some clones in this sample may be carry-over from other donors' samples. The specimen comprised cultured PBMCs, sampled from culture after CMV antigen stimulation. The J gene is TRBJ2-4, the V gene TRBV10-2; a weak D match, TRBD1 (5 bases). The CDR3 nucleotides read TGCGCCACCCTGAGTCTCGTCGACAGCGCCAAAAACATTCAGTACTTC. It codes for CATLSLVDSAKNIQYF.